Presented here are 9 T cell receptor beta chains from one specimen sequenced in a study of blood T cell repertoires in COVID-19. Repertoires were generated with immunoSEQ multiplex PCR, while TCRdb's copy carries only in-frame clones and drops some. The table records about 100,000 clones, about 89% of them present only once. Sample: peripheral blood. All receptors derive from a man aged 50-60 years with acute or convalescent COVID-19.

The J gene is TRBJ2-6, the V gene TRBV3-1 (or the pseudogene TRBV3-2); 8 nucleotides align to TRBD1. The CDR3 spans 16 residues. The J segment lost 2 bases and the V segment lost 7 bases, leaving 7 bases of the junction unmatched. Germline V gene data show CDR1 as LGHDT and CDR2 as YNNKEL (reference sequence). The CDR3 protein is CASTRDRPPGANVLTF. DNA of the CDR3: TGTGCCAGCACCCGGGACAGGCCACCTGGGGCCAACGTCCTGACTTTC.

The V call is TRBV11-2, the J call TRBJ2-1; 7 bases align to TRBD2. Germline V CDR1 and CDR2: SGHAT, FQNNGV. The V segment lost 4 bases and the J segment 0 bases; nucleotides outside the gene matches: 0. The CDR3 runs to 14 residues. CDR3 DNA: TGTGCCAGCAGCTCTAGCGGCTCCTACAATGAGCAGTTCTTC. This codes for CASSSSGSYNEQFF.

The chain recombines TRBV6-5 with TRBJ1-3, with TRBD1 identical over 7 bases. Trimming took 2 bases from V and 2 from J; bases not matched to a gene: 3. The CDR3 is 15 residues long. Germline V gives CDR1 MNHEY, CDR2 SVGAGI. Written as DNA, the CDR3 is TGTGCCAGCAGTTACGGGACAGAAACTGGAAACACCATATATTTT. Its translation: CASSYGTETGNTIYF.

The chain joins TRBV5-1 to TRBJ1-1, with D maybe TRBD1 (5 bases). This CDR3 comprises 14 residues. Trimming shortened V by 0 bases and J by 1 base, and 7 bases separated the two germline ends. CDR1 is SGHRS and CDR2 is YFSETQ in the germline V gene. The chain's CDR3 is CASSLGQTNTEAFF. CDR3 DNA sequence: TGCGCCAGCAGCTTGGGACAGACGAACACTGAAGCTTTCTTT. Filled out from reference TRBV5-1 and TRBJ1-1, the complete variable domain reads KAGVTQTPRYLIKTRGQQVTLSCSPISGHRSVSWYQQTPGQGLQFLFEYFSETQRNKGNFPGRFSGRQFSNSRSEMNVSTLELGDSALYLCASSLGQTNTEAFFGQGTRLTVV.

V and J are TRBV7-2 and TRBJ1-1; TRBD1 matches 8 bases. Germline V gene lookup returns CDR1 SGHTA and CDR2 FQGNSA. There are 14 residues in the CDR3. The J segment lost 5 bases and the V segment lost 4 bases, leaving 6 bases of the junction unmatched. This chain's CDR3 is CASSSGQGRTEAFF. In DNA, the CDR3 is TGTGCCAGCAGCTCAGGACAGGGTCGGACTGAAGCTTTCTTT.

The V gene is TRBV7-9, the J gene TRBJ1-2; 7 bases match TRBD1. J lost 6 bases, V lost 1 base, and 11 bases had no gene match. CDR1 and CDR2 from the germline V gene are SEHNR and FQNEAQ (reference sequence). CDR3 length: 16 amino acids. The CDR3 protein is CASSLGGGPGFHGYTF. CDR3 in DNA: TGTGCCAGCAGCTTAGGAGGGGGCCCTGGGTTTCATGGCTACACCTTC. The entire variable domain, with the rest obtained from reference TRBV7-9 and TRBJ1-2, is as follows: DTGVSQNPRHKITKRGQNVTFRCDPISEHNRLYWYRQTLGQGPEFLTYFQNEAQLEKSRLLSDRFSAERPKGSFSTLEIQRTEQGDSAMYLCASSLGGGPGFHGYTFGSGTRLTVV.

CDR3 DNA: TGTGCCAGCAGCTTGAGGACAGGGGTAGGAGGCTACACCTTC. It specifies CASSLRTGVGGYTF. This chain links TRBV5-6 with TRBJ1-2, with 9 bases fitting TRBD1. The CDR3 consists of 14 residues. From germline, CDR1 is SGHDT and CDR2 YYEEEE. J gave up 8 bases and V 1 base, and 6 bases lay outside the gene matches. Full variable domain (rest looked up from reference TRBV5-6 and TRBJ1-2): DAGVTQSPTHLIKTRGQQVTLRCSPKSGHDTVSWYQQALGQGPQFIFQYYEEEERQRGNFPDRFSGHQFPNYSSELNVNALLLGDSALYLCASSLRTGVGGYTFGSGTRLTVV.

The chain uses TRBV18 and TRBJ2-7; possibly TRBD2 for D (5 bases). Germline V gene lookup returns CDR1 KGHSH and CDR2 LQKENI. V was pared by 1 base and J by 7 bases, with 17 bases between. The length of the CDR3 is 15 residues. CDR3 coding DNA: TGTGCCAGCTCACCACAGGCACGGGGATCTGGGGAGCAGTACTTC. It specifies CASSPQARGSGEQYF.

The genes are TRBV29-1 and TRBJ1-4, with a tentative D call TRBD1 (6 bases). The CDR3 contains 15 residues. Germline V gene sequence: CDR1 SQVTM, CDR2 ANQGSEA. V lost 5 bases and J lost 2, with 15 bases in between. The CDR3 DNA sequence: TGCAGCGTTCAACAAACAGGGCTTACTAATGAAAAACTGTTTTTT. Amino acid sequence: CSVQQTGLTNEKLFF.